The rows below give T cell receptor beta chains drawn from one sample of a study of human T cells and chemical hapten exposure. Via MiXCR, TCRdb re-called the RACE reads, giving one row per CDR3 protein. Altogether 80,000 to 100,000 distinct CDR3 sequences are present, 9.6% being singletons, with the ten largest covering about 3.5%. Sequencing used whole blood, obtained in connection with sensitization to the hapten diphenylcyclopropenone (DPC). These receptors all stem from a woman in her thirties or forties with alopecia areata. Some clones in this sample may be carry-over from other donors' samples. Both conserved end residues are part of each CDR3. A D gene is named only where the DNA matches it firmly. Size tells how often a clone was seen (once, few, many) or the class of an expanded clone, and some rows leave it out.

d_gene: NA; v_gene: TRBV12-3/TRBV12-4; j_gene: TRBJ2-3; abundance: many; CDR3aa: CASSLGTSTDTQYF; CDR3nt: TGTGCCAGCAGTTTAGGAACCAGCACAGATACGCAGTATTTT
d_gene: NA; v_gene: TRBV7-6; j_gene: TRBJ2-3; abundance: many; CDR3aa: CASSLGIYTDTQYF; CDR3nt: TGTGCCAGCAGCTTAGGCATTTACACAGATACGCAGTATTTT
d_gene: NA; v_gene: TRBV6-2/TRBV6-3; j_gene: TRBJ1-2; abundance: NA; CDR3aa: CASSFDNYGYTF; CDR3nt: TGTGCCAGCAGTTTCGATAACTATGGCTACACCTTC
d_gene: NA; v_gene: TRBV2; j_gene: TRBJ2-3; abundance: many; CDR3aa: CASRSFVGGVTDTQYF; CDR3nt: TGTGCCAGCCGTTCCTTCGTCGGGGGTGTGACAGATACGCAGTATTTT
d_gene: TRBD2; v_gene: TRBV20-1; j_gene: TRBJ2-5; abundance: few; CDR3aa: CSARVDGGARETQYF; CDR3nt: TGCAGTGCTAGAGTTGACGGGGGGGCGAGGGAGACCCAGTACTTC
d_gene: NA; v_gene: TRBV6-4; j_gene: TRBJ2-2; abundance: few; CDR3aa: CASSDTATGELFF; CDR3nt: TGTGCCAGCAGTGACACGGCCACCGGGGAGCTGTTTTTT
d_gene: TRBD2; v_gene: TRBV2; j_gene: TRBJ2-3; abundance: few; CDR3aa: CASGPGLAEDTQYF; CDR3nt: TGTGCCAGTGGCCCGGGACTAGCGGAAGATACGCAGTATTTT
d_gene: TRBD2; v_gene: TRBV25-1; j_gene: TRBJ2-3; abundance: few; CDR3aa: CASSEYNGGGADTQYF; CDR3nt: TGTGCCAGCAGTGAATATAACGGGGGGGGCGCAGATACGCAGTATTTT
d_gene: NA; v_gene: TRBV4-2; j_gene: TRBJ1-1; abundance: many; CDR3aa: CASSRRPGEDTEAFF; CDR3nt: TGTGCCAGCAGCCGGAGGCCAGGGGAAGACACTGAAGCTTTCTTT
d_gene: NA; v_gene: TRBV4-2; j_gene: TRBJ1-3; abundance: few; CDR3aa: CASSQDRRSPLSGNTIYF; CDR3nt: TGTGCCAGCAGCCAAGATCGACGTAGTCCGCTCTCTGGAAACACCATATATTTT
d_gene: NA; v_gene: TRBV19; j_gene: TRBJ2-6; abundance: few; CDR3aa: CASRVDSSGANVLTF; CDR3nt: TGTGCCAGTAGGGTCGACAGCTCTGGGGCCAACGTCCTGACTTTC
d_gene: TRBD2; v_gene: TRBV4-3; j_gene: TRBJ2-1; abundance: NA; CDR3aa: CASSQVLTSGGDNEQFF; CDR3nt: TGCGCCAGCAGCCAAGTCCTGACTAGCGGGGGTGATAATGAGCAGTTCTTC
d_gene: NA; v_gene: TRBV5-8; j_gene: TRBJ1-1; abundance: many; CDR3aa: CASSLSRGTEAFF; CDR3nt: TGTGCCAGCAGCTTGTCTCGTGGTACTGAAGCTTTCTTT
d_gene: NA; v_gene: TRBV7-3; j_gene: TRBJ2-5; abundance: many; CDR3aa: CASSPSVNQETQYF; CDR3nt: TGTGCCAGCAGCCCCAGCGTAAACCAAGAGACCCAGTACTTC
d_gene: TRBD2; v_gene: TRBV4-1; j_gene: TRBJ2-7; abundance: few; CDR3aa: CASSQPTSGASHEQYF; CDR3nt: TGCGCCAGCAGCCAGCCTACTAGCGGGGCAAGCCACGAGCAGTACTTC
d_gene: NA; v_gene: TRBV6-6; j_gene: TRBJ1-3; abundance: few; CDR3aa: CASSEVGLNSGNTIYF; CDR3nt: TGTGCCAGCAGCGAAGTAGGACTGAACTCTGGAAACACCATATATTTT
d_gene: NA; v_gene: TRBV2; j_gene: TRBJ2-1; abundance: few; CDR3aa: CARSSRRNNEQFF; CDR3nt: TGTGCCAGGAGCTCACGGCGGAACAATGAGCAGTTCTTC
d_gene: TRBD1; v_gene: TRBV7-2; j_gene: TRBJ2-3; abundance: many; CDR3aa: CASSLVGQGTDTQYF; CDR3nt: TGTGCCAGCAGCTTAGTAGGACAGGGGACAGATACGCAGTATTTT
d_gene: NA; v_gene: TRBV5-1; j_gene: TRBJ1-2; abundance: many; CDR3aa: CATAADGGFSYGYTF; CDR3nt: TGCGCCACAGCGGCGGACGGAGGTTTCAGCTATGGCTACACCTTC
d_gene: NA; v_gene: TRBV20-1; j_gene: TRBJ1-5; abundance: NA; CDR3aa: CSASVREDQPQHF; CDR3nt: TGCAGTGCTAGTGTCAGGGAAGATCAGCCCCAGCATTTT
d_gene: NA; v_gene: TRBV12-3/TRBV12-4; j_gene: TRBJ1-4; abundance: NA; CDR3aa: CASSLRAENEKLFF; CDR3nt: TGTGCCAGCAGTTTACGTGCCGAAAATGAAAAACTGTTTTTT
d_gene: TRBD2; v_gene: TRBV11-2; j_gene: TRBJ2-7; abundance: many; CDR3aa: CASSSLLAGGREQYF; CDR3nt: TGTGCCAGCAGCTCGCTATTAGCGGGGGGGCGCGAGCAGTACTTC
d_gene: NA; v_gene: TRBV10-3; j_gene: TRBJ2-3; abundance: many; CDR3aa: CAISANSWRQAPTDTQYF; CDR3nt: TGTGCCATCAGTGCGAACAGTTGGAGGCAGGCGCCCACAGATACGCAGTATTTT
d_gene: NA; v_gene: TRBV4-2; j_gene: TRBJ1-3; abundance: few; CDR3aa: CASSQDRASGNTIYF; CDR3nt: TGTGCCAGCAGCCAAGATCGCGCCTCTGGAAACACCATATATTTT
d_gene: TRBD1; v_gene: TRBV6-5; j_gene: TRBJ1-2; abundance: many; CDR3aa: CASSLRGTARSDYGYTF; CDR3nt: TGTGCCAGCAGCCTCCGGGGGACAGCTCGGTCGGACTATGGCTACACCTTC
d_gene: NA; v_gene: TRBV9; j_gene: TRBJ2-1; abundance: few; CDR3aa: CASSVSSGRSNEQFF; CDR3nt: TGTGCCAGCAGCGTATCCTCAGGGCGGTCCAATGAGCAGTTCTTC
d_gene: NA; v_gene: TRBV7-9; j_gene: TRBJ2-6; abundance: many; CDR3aa: CASSLYFGTGANVLTF; CDR3nt: TGTGCCAGCAGCTTGTATTTCGGGACTGGGGCCAACGTCCTGACTTTC
d_gene: NA; v_gene: TRBV28; j_gene: TRBJ2-7; abundance: few; CDR3aa: CASSIGTPGKQYF; CDR3nt: TGTGCCAGCAGCATAGGCACCCCCGGCAAGCAGTACTTC
d_gene: NA; v_gene: TRBV27; j_gene: TRBJ2-7; abundance: NA; CDR3aa: CASSPRAFGEQYF; CDR3nt: TGTGCCAGCAGTCCCAGGGCTTTCGGCGAGCAGTACTTC
d_gene: NA; v_gene: TRBV6-6; j_gene: TRBJ1-4; abundance: few; CDR3aa: CASSFGREKLFF; CDR3nt: TGTGCCAGCTCCTTCGGTAGGGAAAAACTGTTTTTT
d_gene: TRBD2; v_gene: TRBV2; j_gene: TRBJ2-3; abundance: many; CDR3aa: CASSVGTSQLQDTQYF; CDR3nt: TGTGCCAGCAGTGTGGGGACTAGCCAGTTGCAAGATACGCAGTATTTT
d_gene: TRBD1; v_gene: TRBV5-1; j_gene: TRBJ2-7; abundance: NA; CDR3aa: CASSPGQGLWYEQYF; CDR3nt: TGCGCCAGCAGCCCTGGACAGGGGCTATGGTACGAGCAGTACTTC
d_gene: TRBD2; v_gene: TRBV6-2/TRBV6-3; j_gene: TRBJ2-7; abundance: NA; CDR3aa: CASSSFTSAGGKYEQYF; CDR3nt: TGTGCCAGCAGCTCTTTTACGTCAGCGGGGGGGAAATACGAGCAGTACTTC
d_gene: NA; v_gene: TRBV10-1; j_gene: TRBJ2-5; abundance: many; CDR3aa: CASSMTVQETQYF; CDR3nt: TGCGCCAGCAGTATGACAGTGCAAGAGACCCAGTACTTC
d_gene: NA; v_gene: TRBV5-6; j_gene: TRBJ1-1; abundance: NA; CDR3aa: CASSTRSAMNTEAFF; CDR3nt: TGTGCCAGCAGCACCCGATCGGCTATGAACACTGAAGCTTTCTTT
d_gene: NA; v_gene: TRBV7-2; j_gene: TRBJ2-7; abundance: many; CDR3aa: CASSLTPWEQYF; CDR3nt: TGTGCCAGCAGCCTCACGCCTTGGGAGCAGTACTTC
d_gene: NA; v_gene: TRBV10-3; j_gene: TRBJ2-7; abundance: few; CDR3aa: CAISERVPEGQYF; CDR3nt: TGTGCCATCAGTGAGAGGGTTCCGGAAGGGCAGTACTTC
d_gene: NA; v_gene: TRBV28; j_gene: TRBJ1-5; abundance: many; CDR3aa: CASRPEGYSNQPQHF; CDR3nt: TGTGCCAGCAGGCCCGAGGGGTATAGCAATCAGCCCCAGCATTTT
d_gene: NA; v_gene: TRBV20-1; j_gene: TRBJ2-5; abundance: many; CDR3aa: CSARQEETQYF; CDR3nt: TGCAGTGCTAGACAGGAAGAGACCCAGTACTTC
d_gene: NA; v_gene: TRBV20-1; j_gene: TRBJ1-4; abundance: few; CDR3aa: CSAADREKEKLFF; CDR3nt: TGCAGTGCAGCGGACAGAGAGAAGGAAAAACTGTTTTTT
d_gene: TRBD1; v_gene: TRBV13; j_gene: TRBJ1-2; abundance: many; CDR3aa: CASSLAGTGTGTYGYTF; CDR3nt: TGTGCCAGCAGCCTTGCCGGGACAGGGACGGGAACCTATGGCTACACCTTC